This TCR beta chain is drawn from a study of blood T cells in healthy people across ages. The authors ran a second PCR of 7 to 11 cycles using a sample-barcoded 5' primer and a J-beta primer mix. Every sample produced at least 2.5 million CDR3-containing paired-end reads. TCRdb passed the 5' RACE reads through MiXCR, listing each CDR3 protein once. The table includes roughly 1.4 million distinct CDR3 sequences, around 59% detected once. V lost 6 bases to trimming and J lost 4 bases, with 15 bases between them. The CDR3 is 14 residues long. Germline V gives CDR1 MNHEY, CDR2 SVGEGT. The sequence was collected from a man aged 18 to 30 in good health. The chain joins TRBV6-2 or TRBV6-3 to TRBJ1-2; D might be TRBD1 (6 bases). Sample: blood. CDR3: CASSYVDSRYGYTF. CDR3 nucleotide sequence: TGTGCCAGCAGCTATGTGGACAGCCGCTATGGCTACACCTTC.